This TCR beta chain originates from a study of T-cell memory formation after mild COVID-19. Study overall: Clusters were largely donor specific. Findings and caveats of the study: There was a balanced CD4/CD8 profile in clones contracting day 15 to 85, and later expanders leaned CD4+.

MiXCR was run by TCRdb on the 5' RACE reads, yielding one entry per CDR3 protein. The repertoire includes 550,000 to 650,000 distinct CDR3 sequences, about 18% of them detected once, and approximately 8.1% sits in the top ten. This clonotype was recorded a few times. As yet, its antigen is unknown. The CDR3 covers 17 residues. After removal of 0 bases from V and 2 bases from J, the junction contained 4 bases not matched to a gene. Looked up from germline, CDR1 is SGHKS and CDR2 is YYEKEE (reference sequence). The sequence derives from an adult woman who had mild COVID-19 (a few samples of this study predate the infection). Cell type and time point are not known. The chain has TRBV5-5 and TRBJ2-6; 8 positions agree with TRBD1. What was sequenced was PBMCs or a T cell subset sorted from them (not recorded which). CDR3 sequence (DNA): TGTGCCAGCAGCTTGGCAGGGGGCGCGACTGGGGCCAACGTCCTGACTTTC. This sequence encodes CASSLAGGATGANVLTF.